This paragraph reports one TCR beta chain. This sample was included in a study of blood T cell repertoires in COVID-19. Whole-study context: The United States, Italy and Spain supplied acute and convalescent COVID-19 samples.

The V gene lost 4 bases and the J gene lost 7 bases, with 14 bases spanning the gap. The CDR3 totals 14 residues. Germline V gene lookup returns CDR1 SNHLY and CDR2 FYNNEI. Data came from immunoSEQ multiplex PCR; TCRdb stores just in-frame clones and leaves some out. The sample shows some 270,000 clones, 70% to 90% of them seen only once. The sequence derives from a woman aged 25 to 39 who had recovered from COVID-19. The sequenced sample was PBMCs or T cells enriched from blood (not recorded which). The V gene is TRBV2, the J gene TRBJ1-5; no clear D. CDR3 amino acids: CASSVREKWQPQHF. In nucleotides, the CDR3 is TGTGCCAGCAGTGTACGGGAGAAATGGCAGCCCCAGCATTTT.